Below are 18 T cell receptor beta chains sequenced from a single sample in a study of control samples from healthy donors and cancer patients (dated by TCRdb to 2018 to 2021). Libraries came from the immunoSEQ multiplex PCR assay. Entries here come from immuneACCESS through TCRdb and include only in-frame sequences with V and J called. Some clones fail to appear in such tables; in the studies checked, an unresolved V gene covers under half of the shortfall, and the cause of the remainder is unknown. The sample table holds tens of thousands of clones, of which approximately 84% were seen once. 28% of the sample goes to the ten largest clones. The specimen was blood. The receptors stem from a man aged 50-59 years in good health.

The chain combines TRBV6-4 with TRBJ2-5; D possibly corresponds to TRBD2 (7 bases). Germline CDR1 and CDR2: MRHNA and SNTAGT. Trimming removed 6 bases from V and 5 bases from J, with 13 bases in between. CDR3 length: 13 residues. CDR3 nucleotide sequence: TGTGCCAGCAGCCGGGGGGCCGGGGAGACCCAGTACTTC. It codes for CASSRGAGETQYF.

The CDR3 spells CASSLPGLAENIQYF. CDR3 nucleotide sequence: TGTGCCAGCAGCTTACCGGGACTAGCGGAAAACATTCAGTACTTC. The chain joins TRBV11-1 to TRBJ2-4; 11 nucleotides agree with TRBD2. Germline trimming cut 2 bases from V and 5 bases from J; bases unmatched to any gene: 2. The germline V gene has CDR1 SGHAT and CDR2 FQDESV (reference sequence). CDR3 length: 15 amino acids.

CDR3 sequence (DNA): TGCGCCAGCAGCCGGGGCCCGCCCACGAGGGACACTGAAGCTTTCTTT. It codes for CASSRGPPTRDTEAFF. This sequence joins TRBV5-1 and TRBJ1-1; D is possibly TRBD1 (5 bases). Germline CDR1 and CDR2: SGHRS and YFSETQ. This CDR3 is built from 16 residues. Between the trimmed V and J ends, which lost 4 bases and 3 bases, there was a span of 19 bases.

This rearrangement joins TRBV10-2 to TRBJ2-7; maybe TRBD2 (7 bases). The V and J ends lost 0 bases and 6 bases respectively, with 12 bases between them. Per germline, CDR1 WSHSY and CDR2 SAAADI. The CDR3 has 14 residues. This CDR3 is CASSESIGGGEQYF. CDR3 sequence (DNA): TGCGCCAGCAGTGAGTCCATAGGGGGGGGCGAGCAGTACTTC.

The chain couples TRBV18 to TRBJ2-5; D not certain. CDR3 length: 14 amino acids. Trimming took 0 bases from V and 5 from J, leaving 10 bases between them. The germline V gene has CDR1 KGHSH and CDR2 LQKENI. DNA for the CDR3: TGTGCCAGCTCACCACCGGTCCCACGGGAGACCCAGTACTTC. Amino acids: CASSPPVPRETQYF.

V and J are TRBV9 and TRBJ2-1, with 12 positions matching TRBD2. This CDR3 has 17 amino acids. Germline V gene data show CDR1 as SGDLS and CDR2 as YYNGEE. Trimming at V came to 0 bases and at J to 7 bases, leaving 8 bases not matched to a gene. CDR3: CASSVDTSGRQLNEQFF. As DNA, the CDR3 is TGTGCCAGCAGCGTAGACACTAGCGGGAGGCAACTAAATGAGCAGTTCTTC.

The chain combines TRBV24-1 with TRBJ1-4; D unclear. Trimming took 4 bases from V and 0 from J, leaving 8 bases between them. The CDR3 totals 15 residues. Germline V CDR1 and CDR2: KGHDR, SFDVKD. The CDR3 sequence is CATSERGPTNEKLFF. CDR3 nucleotides: TGTGCCACCAGTGAGCGCGGACCAACTAATGAAAAACTGTTTTTT.

This sequence joins TRBV6-5 and TRBJ1-3; D not resolved. This CDR3 is 12 amino acids long. Trimming removed 7 bases at V and 2 bases at J, with 6 bases between. Germline V lookup: CDR1 MNHEY, CDR2 SVGAGI. Written as DNA, the CDR3 is TGTGCCAGCACCCGAGCTGGAAACACCATATATTTT. It yields the protein CASTRAGNTIYF.

The V and J genes are TRBV9 and TRBJ2-7, with D maybe TRBD2 (5 bases). Germline-derived CDR1 and CDR2 are SGDLS and YYNGEE. The CDR3 is 14 residues long. V dropped 0 bases and J dropped 1 base, with 8 bases sitting between them. CDR3: CASSVARGSYEQYF. Here the CDR3 DNA reads TGTGCCAGCAGCGTAGCAAGAGGGTCCTACGAGCAGTACTTC.

The gene calls are TRBV28 and TRBJ2-2, with 7 bases fitting TRBD1. This CDR3 comprises 15 residues. V trimming: 6 bases; J trimming: 7 bases; junction bases outside the gene matches: 11. The V gene's germline CDR1 is MDHEN and CDR2 SYDVKM. The CDR3 region is CASRDMTGLNGELFF. CDR3 in DNA: TGTGCCAGCAGGGATATGACAGGGTTGAACGGGGAGCTGTTTTTT.

The chain is built from TRBV4-3 and TRBJ1-3; 7 nucleotides match TRBD1. V shed 0 bases and J 0 bases; nucleotides not matched to a gene: 8. There are 18 residues in the CDR3. The V gene's germline CDR1 is LGHNA and CDR2 YSLEER. CDR3 in amino acids: CASSQDWGDSNSGNTIYF. CDR3 DNA: TGCGCCAGCAGCCAAGATTGGGGGGACAGCAACTCTGGAAACACCATATATTTT.

The rearrangement joins TRBV5-1 to TRBJ2-7, with TRBD1 identical over 8 bases. Germline V gene lookup returns CDR1 SGHRS and CDR2 YFSETQ. V lost 1 base and J lost 4; bases outside the gene matches: 13. The CDR3 contains 17 residues. The CDR3 bases are TGCGCCAGCAGCTTGTGGGTAGTGAGACAGGGGCTTTACGAGCAGTACTTC. It encodes CASSLWVVRQGLYEQYF.

This clone was seen once. The chain joins TRBV4-3 to TRBJ2-7; TRBD1 or TRBD2 may be the D gene (5 bases each). The CDR3 runs to 14 residues. Per the germline V gene, CDR1 is LGHNA and CDR2 is YSLEER. V lost 4 bases, J lost 0 bases, and 10 bases lay in between. CDR3 region: CASSRHGTSYEQYF. In DNA form, the CDR3 reads TGCGCCAGCAGCCGTCACGGGACCTCCTACGAGCAGTACTTC.

The rearrangement joins TRBV10-3 to TRBJ1-2; 11 bases line up with TRBD1. CDR1 ENHRY and CDR2 SYGVKD come from the germline V gene. V gave up 8 bases and J gave up 7 bases; unmatched junction bases: 9. The CDR3 has 14 amino acids. CDR3 protein: CAIQGDRGYGGYTF. Here the CDR3 DNA reads TGTGCCATCCAAGGGGACAGGGGGTATGGTGGCTACACCTTC.

In DNA, the CDR3 is TGTGCCAGCCAAAAAGTCAAAGGGGTGGAAAGTGAAAAACTGTTTTTT. It translates to CASQKVKGVESEKLFF. The chain employs TRBV21-1 and TRBJ1-4; TRBD1 is taken as the D call from the table, unchecked against the DNA. TRBV21-1 is noted as a pseudogene. The CDR3 is 16 amino acids.

CDR3 region: CASSHAQGEQYF. The CDR3 DNA is TGCGCCAGCAGTCACGCACAGGGCGAGCAGTACTTC. The rearrangement links TRBV10-1 to TRBJ2-7; tentative D call: TRBD1 (6 bases). Trimming shortened V by 5 bases and J by 6 bases, and 11 bases separated the two germline ends. Germline-derived CDR1 and CDR2 are WNHNN and SYGVQD (reference sequence). This CDR3 is built from 12 residues.

The chain couples TRBV30 to TRBJ2-5; D is ambiguous. Trimming pared 2 bases from V and 1 base from J, leaving 11 bases between. This CDR3 has 14 amino acids. CDR1 is GTSNPN, CDR2 SVGIG, per germline (reference sequence). For the CDR3, the DNA is TGTGCCTGGAGTCCAGCAGCCGCCCAAGAGACCCAGTACTTC. Translated: CAWSPAAAQETQYF.

The chain is built from TRBV5-4 and TRBJ2-1; 8 bases line up with TRBD1. CDR3 length: 14 residues. Germline loops: CDR1 SGHNT, CDR2 YYREEE (reference sequence). V dropped 1 base and J dropped 6; count of bases not matched to a gene: 3. CDR3 sequence: CASSLSQGANEQFF. CDR3 nucleotide sequence: TGTGCCAGCAGCTTGTCTCAGGGGGCCAATGAGCAGTTCTTC.